The text below deals with one T cell receptor beta chain. The ends were cut back, 0 bases at V and 2 bases at J, with 14 bases in the middle. Germline CDR1 reads SQVTM; CDR2 reads ANQGSEA. There are 16 residues in the CDR3. This sample is drawn from a study of blood T cell repertoires in COVID-19. Turning to the study itself: COVID-19 samples, acute and convalescent, were from the United States, Italy and Spain.

Under the authors' procedure: Scientists estimated how many nucleated cells there were by amplifying reference gene primers. The method was immunoSEQ multiplex PCR; TCRdb's version includes in-frame clones alone and lacks a portion of them. That table gives V, J and clone size, and the DNA gave D and trimming. The sample has some 110,000 clones, about 80% seen once; the top ten hold around 19%. Sequencing was carried out using peripheral blood. The TCR was taken from a woman between 65 and 79 years old with acute or convalescent COVID-19. The genes are TRBV29-1 and TRBJ2-1, with D tentatively TRBD1 (5 bases). The CDR3 is CSVEDRRVNAYNEQFF. CDR3 nucleotide sequence: TGCAGCGTTGAAGATCGCAGGGTTAACGCCTACAATGAGCAGTTCTTC.